Shown below are 27 T cell receptor beta chains from a single sample sequenced in a study of cytomegalovirus exposure and HLA in healthy donors (TCRdb year 2017). The method behind the library was the immunoSEQ multiplex PCR assay. The multiplex PCR relied on a mix of 60 forward primers for TCR Vbeta segments and 13 reverse primers for TCR Jbeta segments. This immuneACCESS table, as held by TCRdb, lists in-frame sequences with V and J called but not all clones. Of the missing ones, under half trace to an unresolved V gene in checked studies; the others have no known cause. This sample lists roughly 180,000 clones; 75% were detected once. The ten top clones hold around 2.4% of the sample. Sequencing was done on a sample of PBMCs. Receptors originate from a female donor in good health and CMV-seronegative.

The table lists this clone with a count of one. The chain combines TRBV4-3 with TRBJ2-7, with D possibly matching TRBD2 (5 bases). Trimming pared 1 base from V and 1 base from J, leaving 8 bases between. CDR1 is LGHNA and CDR2 is YSLEER in the germline V gene. The CDR3 is made up of 14 amino acids. The CDR3 spells CASSQGERSYEQYF. Here the CDR3 DNA reads TGCGCCAGCAGCCAAGGTGAGCGGTCCTACGAGCAGTACTTC.

V gene TRBV5-8 combines with J gene TRBJ1-5, with 8 bases aligning to TRBD1. Trimming cost V 4 bases and J 5 bases; bases outside gene matches: 8. The CDR3 totals 15 residues. Germline-derived CDR1 and CDR2 are SGHTS and YDEGEE. The CDR3, as DNA: TGTGCCAGCAGCCCGACAGGGGCTGAGTATCAGCCCCAGCATTTT. Residues: CASSPTGAEYQPQHF.

This chain joins TRBV4-1 and TRBJ1-2; perhaps TRBD1 as D (5 bases). The length of the CDR3 is 14 residues. V lost 4 bases and J lost 3, with 12 bases in between. Germline CDR1 reads MGHRA; CDR2 reads YSYEKL. DNA for the CDR3: TGCGCCAGCAGCCCGGGGGGGGACTACTATGGCTACACCTTC. Translation gives CASSPGGDYYGYTF.

This clone has more than one count but fewer than ten. The rearrangement links TRBV29-1 to TRBJ2-7; D might be TRBD1 (5 bases). Germline lookup yields CDR1 SQVTM and CDR2 ANQGSEA. The germline V and J ends were trimmed by 7 bases and 7 bases, with 14 bases remaining between them. The length of the CDR3 is 11 residues. The DNA for the CDR3 is TGCAGCGCAATAGGGGTGCGGGAGCAGTACTTC. This encodes CSAIGVREQYF.

This chain uses TRBV13 with TRBJ2-7, with 7 bases matching TRBD2. V was clipped by 5 bases and J by 3 bases; unmatched bases: 7. The CDR3 contains 14 residues. CDR1 and CDR2 from the germline V gene are PRHDT and FYEKMQ (reference sequence). CDR3 sequence: CASSQDREGYEQYF. CDR3 sequence (DNA): TGTGCCAGCAGCCAGGATAGGGAGGGCTACGAGCAGTACTTC. The whole variable domain, remainder taken from reference TRBV13 and TRBJ2-7, is AAGVIQSPRHLIKEKRETATLKCYPIPRHDTVYWYQQGPGQDPQFLISFYEKMQSDKGSIPDRFSAQQFSDYHSELNMSSLELGDSALYFCASSQDREGYEQYFGPGTRLTVT.

The genes are TRBV28 and TRBJ1-2; perhaps TRBD1 as D (5 bases). The germline V gene encodes CDR1 MDHEN and CDR2 SYDVKM. Trimming cost V 5 bases and J 5 bases, with 12 bases left between them. The CDR3 runs 13 residues. The CDR3 sequence: CASSVEGSYGYTF. CDR3 sequence (DNA): TGTGCCAGCAGTGTGGAGGGGTCATATGGCTACACCTTC.

The chain has TRBV18 and TRBJ1-5, with a tentative D call TRBD1 (5 bases). V lost 6 bases to trimming and J lost 1 base, with 19 bases between them. Germline CDR1 and CDR2: KGHSH and LQKENI. This CDR3 has 17 amino acids. The CDR3 here is CASSPYGGVRSNQPQHF. The CDR3 DNA sequence: TGTGCCAGCTCTCCCTACGGGGGGGTTCGGAGCAATCAGCCCCAGCATTTT.

This chain uses TRBV5-6 with TRBJ1-4; D is unclear. From germline, CDR1 is SGHDT and CDR2 YYEEEE. The CDR3 consists of 14 residues. The germline V and J ends were trimmed by 4 bases and 2 bases, with 9 bases remaining between them. DNA for the CDR3: TGTGCCAGCAGCCCCAGTAGCACTAATGAAAAACTGTTTTTT. It codes for CASSPSSTNEKLFF.

This chain links TRBV29-1 with TRBJ1-1, with 9 bases identical to TRBD1. V was pared by 7 bases and J by 11 bases, with 8 bases of the junction left unmatched. Germline assignment: CDR1 SQVTM and CDR2 ANQGSEA. The CDR3 is 11 residues long. Here the CDR3 reads CSAERQGEAFF. DNA for the CDR3: TGCAGCGCCGAACGACAGGGGGAGGCTTTCTTT.

V usage is TRBV27 and J usage is TRBJ1-5, with D possibly TRBD1 on 6 matching bases. CDR3 length equals 17 residues. V lost 8 bases, J lost 9 bases, and 29 bases lay in between. Germline V gene sequence: CDR1 MNHEY, CDR2 SMNVEV (reference sequence). The CDR3 here is CASAYRLGGGLEGPQHF. CDR3 bases: TGTGCCAGCGCCTACCGCCTGGGGGGGGGCCTGGAGGGGCCCCAGCATTTT.

The rearrangement links TRBV18 to TRBJ2-7; 12 nucleotides match TRBD1. Germline CDR1 and CDR2: KGHSH and LQKENI. V shed 3 bases, J shed 5 bases, and the junction held 2 bases outside the gene matches. The CDR3 runs to 14 residues. The CDR3 is CASSPRDRGHEQYF. In DNA, the CDR3 is TGTGCCAGCTCACCCCGGGACAGGGGGCACGAGCAGTACTTC.

The CDR3: CASSATGQETQYF. The CDR3 DNA reads as TGTGCCAGCAGCGCCACAGGGCAAGAGACCCAGTACTTC. The gene calls are TRBV9 and TRBJ2-5; possible D gene TRBD1, 6 bases. Trimming stripped 3 bases from V and 2 bases from J, with 8 bases between. CDR3 length: 13 amino acids. Looked up from germline, CDR1 is SGDLS and CDR2 is YYNGEE.

The J gene is TRBJ1-2, the V gene TRBV7-9; D unclear. Looked up from germline, CDR1 is SEHNR and CDR2 is FQNEAQ (reference sequence). Trimming pared 5 bases from V and 5 bases from J, leaving 15 bases between. The length of the CDR3 is 14 residues. CDR3 coding DNA: TGTGCCAGCAGCCGGCTCGGGGTTGCGTATGGCTACACCTTC. It is translated as CASSRLGVAYGYTF.

This clone was counted between two and nine times. The DNA of the CDR3 is TGTGCCAGCAGTTATAGCAGACTGCCAGCTAACTATGGCTACACCTTC. Encoded protein: CASSYSRLPANYGYTF. The rearrangement links TRBV6-5 to TRBJ1-2, with D hard to call. The CDR3 totals 16 residues. V dropped 3 bases and J dropped 0 bases, with 14 bases sitting between them. Germline lookup yields CDR1 MNHEY and CDR2 SVGAGI.

This clone came up a few times. The chain is built from TRBV6-4 and TRBJ2-7; maybe TRBD1 (5 bases). Trimming cost V 6 bases and J 5 bases, with 17 bases left between them. The CDR3 contains 14 residues. Germline V gives CDR1 MRHNA, CDR2 SNTAGT. The DNA for the CDR3 is TGTGCCAGCAGGGGCAGGGAAGTGGTTCACGAGCAGTACTTC. This sequence encodes CASRGREVVHEQYF.

The chain uses TRBV2 and TRBJ1-2, with unresolved D. Germline lookup yields CDR1 SNHLY and CDR2 FYNNEI. The CDR3 has 12 amino acids. The V end lost 8 bases, the J end lost 4 bases, and 11 bases lay between the germline ends. CDR3 in amino acids: CASEGRPYGYTF. The DNA of the CDR3 is TGTGCCAGCGAGGGCCGGCCCTATGGCTACACCTTC. Full variable domain (rest looked up from reference TRBV2 and TRBJ1-2): EPEVTQTPSHQVTQMGQEVILRCVPISNHLYFYWYRQILGQKVEFLVSFYNNEISEKSEIFDDQFSVERPDGSNFTLKIRSTKLEDSAMYFCASEGRPYGYTFGSGTRLTVV.

The rearrangement uses TRBV27 and TRBJ2-2; 9 bases are a match to TRBD1. CDR3 length: 13 amino acids. Germline values: CDR1 MNHEY, CDR2 SMNVEV (reference sequence). The ends lost 7 bases at V and 6 bases at J; junction bases unmatched: 3. The CDR3 DNA reads as TGTGCCAGCACAACAGGGGGCTCCGGGGAGCTGTTTTTT. Residues: CASTTGGSGELFF.

This chain joins TRBV7-9 and TRBJ2-2; TRBD2 aligns across 8 bases. There are 15 residues in the CDR3. The V and J ends lost 4 bases and 5 bases, in that order; junction bases with no gene match: 6. Germline assignment: CDR1 SEHNR and CDR2 FQNEAQ (reference sequence). CDR3 residues: CASSSTGGRTGELFF. DNA of the CDR3: TGTGCCAGCAGCTCCACGGGAGGGCGGACCGGGGAGCTGTTTTTT.

The rearrangement joins TRBV7-9 to TRBJ1-4; 9 nucleotides align to TRBD1. Germline CDR1 SEHNR, CDR2 FQNEAQ (reference sequence). J lost 7 bases, V lost 5 bases, and 11 bases had no gene match. The CDR3 is 16 amino acids. The CDR3 protein is CASSPRTGDLFEKLFF. CDR3 nucleotide sequence: TGTGCCAGCAGCCCTCGGACAGGGGATCTCTTTGAAAAACTGTTTTTT.

The chain combines TRBV15 with TRBJ2-7, with a weak D call TRBD2 (6 bases). The CDR3 has 14 residues. With 3 bases removed from V and 2 bases from J, the gap between germline ends came to 11 bases. Germline V gene lookup returns CDR1 LNHNV and CDR2 YYDKDF (reference sequence). The DNA for the CDR3 is TGTGCCACCAGCAGGGGACTCCGCCCCTACGAGCAGTACTTC. Residues: CATSRGLRPYEQYF.

This chain uses TRBV7-3 with TRBJ2-1; TRBD2 matches 9 bases. The CDR3 has 15 residues. The V gene's germline CDR1 is SGHTA and CDR2 FQGTGA. The V gene end was trimmed by 5 bases and the J gene end by 4 bases; junction bases not matched to a gene: 6. The CDR3 DNA sequence: TGTGCCAGCAGCCCTTCTAGCGGGAATTACAATGAGCAGTTCTTC. It yields the protein CASSPSSGNYNEQFF.

V and J are TRBV4-3 and TRBJ1-4; perhaps TRBD1 as D (6 bases). CDR3 length equals 18 residues. Germline assignment: CDR1 LGHNA and CDR2 YSLEER. Between the trimmed V and J ends, which lost 0 bases and 2 bases, there was a span of 16 bases. This CDR3 reads CASSQDQGGGGTNEKLFF. The CDR3 DNA reads TGCGCCAGCAGCCAAGATCAGGGAGGGGGAGGCACTAATGAAAAACTGTTTTTT.

This clone has just a few counts. This chain joins TRBV11-2 and TRBJ1-4, with a possible D match to TRBD1 (6 bases). Germline V gene lookup returns CDR1 SGHAT and CDR2 FQNNGV. V gave up 5 bases and J gave up 8 bases, with 15 bases separating them. The CDR3 covers 14 residues. Here the CDR3 reads CASSTGGGGEKLFF. The DNA for the CDR3 is TGTGCCAGCAGCACGGGGGGGGGCGGGGAAAAACTGTTTTTT.

The J gene is TRBJ2-7, the V gene TRBV7-2; a possible D gene is TRBD2 (5 bases). The CDR3 consists of 16 residues. The V gene lost 5 bases and the J gene lost 4 bases, with 21 bases spanning the gap. CDR1 is SGHTA and CDR2 is FQGNSA in the germline V gene. The CDR3 DNA reads TGTGCCAGCAGCCGTAGCAGCGGTGACGTCGGGTACGAGCAGTACTTC. Translated: CASSRSSGDVGYEQYF.

This sequence joins TRBV5-1 and TRBJ2-5, with 8 bases fitting TRBD2. V gave up 3 bases and J gave up 2 bases; unmatched junction bases: 6. Germline CDR1 is SGHRS and CDR2 is YFSETQ. This CDR3 has 15 amino acids. The CDR3 sequence: CASSSLGLVQETQYF. The CDR3 region has the DNA TGCGCCAGCAGCTCTCTGGGACTAGTGCAAGAGACCCAGTACTTC.

The V call is TRBV19, the J call TRBJ1-3; D not certain. V gave up 5 bases and J gave up 8 bases, with 13 bases separating them. The CDR3 totals 13 residues. Per germline, CDR1 LNHDA and CDR2 SQIVND (reference sequence). Written as DNA, the CDR3 is TGTGCCAGTAGTCCCTTAGGAGGGCACACCATATATTTT. Protein: CASSPLGGHTIYF.

This clone was detected once. The V call is TRBV9, the J call TRBJ1-3; D not resolved. Trimming removed 3 bases from V and 1 base from J, with 8 bases in between. CDR3 size: 14 residues. The V gene's germline CDR1 is SGDLS and CDR2 YYNGEE. CDR3 protein: CASSADISGNTIYF. Written as DNA, the CDR3 is TGTGCCAGCAGCGCAGACATATCTGGAAACACCATATATTTT.